This TCR beta chain was found in a study of CD8 T cells in Susac syndrome. Looking at the study overall: Sequenced Susac syndrome patients included roughly six with active disease and fewer than 10 who were in remission. At blood draw, Susac syndrome patients were therapy-naive, on corticosteroids, or on intravenous immunoglobulin alone.

TCR beta sequencing was performed on blood CD8+ and CD4+ T cells. Random hexamers were used to reverse transcribe an amount of roughly 0.5 to 1 ug RNA. TCRdb processed the immunoSEQ multiplex PCR reads anew with MiXCR; each CDR3 protein has one entry. The sample records approximately 190,000 distinct CDR3 sequences, over 90% being singletons. The sample holds a few counts of this clonotype. Per germline, CDR1 SGHDT and CDR2 YYEEEE. This CDR3 is built from 15 residues. With 1 base clipped from V and 6 bases from J, the junction kept 4 bases outside the gene matches. The source material was CD8+ T cells from PBMCs. The TCR sequence derives from a human donor with Susac syndrome. V usage is TRBV5-6 and J usage is TRBJ2-3, with TRBD2 matching over 11 bases. The CDR3 DNA follows: TGTGCCAGCAGCTTGTTAGCGGGGGGGCCGGATACGCAGTATTTT. It specifies CASSLLAGGPDTQYF.